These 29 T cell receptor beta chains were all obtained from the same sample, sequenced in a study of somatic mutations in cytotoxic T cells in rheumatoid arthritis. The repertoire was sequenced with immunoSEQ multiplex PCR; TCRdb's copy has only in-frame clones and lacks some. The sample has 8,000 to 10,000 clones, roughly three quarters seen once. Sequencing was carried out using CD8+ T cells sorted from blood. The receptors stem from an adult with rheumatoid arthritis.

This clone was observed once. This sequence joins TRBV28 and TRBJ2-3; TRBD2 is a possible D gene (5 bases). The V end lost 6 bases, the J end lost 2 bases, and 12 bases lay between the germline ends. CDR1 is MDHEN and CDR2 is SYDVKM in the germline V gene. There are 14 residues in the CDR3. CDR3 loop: CASRGWRSTDTQYF. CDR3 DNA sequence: TGTGCCAGCAGGGGGTGGAGGTCCACAGATACGCAGTATTTT.

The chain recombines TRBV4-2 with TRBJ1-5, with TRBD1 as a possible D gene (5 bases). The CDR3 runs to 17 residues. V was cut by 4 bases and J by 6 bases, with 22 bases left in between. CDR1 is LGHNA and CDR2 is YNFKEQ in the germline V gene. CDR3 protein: CASSPWTGSERGQPQHF. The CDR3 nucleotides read TGTGCCAGCAGCCCTTGGACCGGGAGCGAAAGGGGTCAGCCCCAGCATTTT.

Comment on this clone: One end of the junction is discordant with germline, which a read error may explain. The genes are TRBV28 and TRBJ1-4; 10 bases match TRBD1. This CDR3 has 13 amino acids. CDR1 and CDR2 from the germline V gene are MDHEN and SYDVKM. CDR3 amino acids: CASSTFFMGQGSF. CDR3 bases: TGTGCCAGCAGTACCTTCTTTATGGGACAGGGGAGTTTT.

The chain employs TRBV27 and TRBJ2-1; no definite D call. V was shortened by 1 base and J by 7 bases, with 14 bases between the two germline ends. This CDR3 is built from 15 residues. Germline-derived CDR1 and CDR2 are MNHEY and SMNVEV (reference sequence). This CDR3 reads CASSLLGKGTNEQFF. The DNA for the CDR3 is TGTGCCAGCAGTTTATTGGGCAAGGGAACTAATGAGCAGTTCTTC.

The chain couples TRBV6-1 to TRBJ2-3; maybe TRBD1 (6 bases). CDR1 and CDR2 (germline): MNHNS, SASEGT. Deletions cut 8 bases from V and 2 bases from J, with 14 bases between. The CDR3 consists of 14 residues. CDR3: CASHTRGATDTQYF. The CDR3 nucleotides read TGTGCCAGCCACACCAGGGGAGCCACAGATACGCAGTATTTT.

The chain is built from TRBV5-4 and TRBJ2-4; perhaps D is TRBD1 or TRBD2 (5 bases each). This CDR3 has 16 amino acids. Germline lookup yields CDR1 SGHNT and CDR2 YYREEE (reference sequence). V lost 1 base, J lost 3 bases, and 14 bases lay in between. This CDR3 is CASSLWGRGDKNIQYF. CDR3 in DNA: TGTGCCAGCAGCTTGTGGGGGAGAGGCGACAAAAACATTCAGTACTTC. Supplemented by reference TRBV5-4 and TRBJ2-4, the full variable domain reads ETGVTQSPTHLIKTRGQQVTLRCSSQSGHNTVSWYQQALGQGPQFIFQYYREEENGRGNFPPRFSGLQFPNYSSELNVNALELDDSALYLCASSLWGRGDKNIQYFGAGTRLSVL.

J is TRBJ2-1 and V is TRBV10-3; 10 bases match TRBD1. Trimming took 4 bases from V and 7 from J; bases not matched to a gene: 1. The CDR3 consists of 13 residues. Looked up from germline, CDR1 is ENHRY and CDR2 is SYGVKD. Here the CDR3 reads CAISGTGGNEQFF. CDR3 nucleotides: TGTGCCATCAGTGGGACAGGGGGGAATGAGCAGTTCTTC.

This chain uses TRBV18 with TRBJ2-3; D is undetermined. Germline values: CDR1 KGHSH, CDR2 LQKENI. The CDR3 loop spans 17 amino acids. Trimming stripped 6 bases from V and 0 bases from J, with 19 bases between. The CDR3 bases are TGTGCCAGCTCTGCCACCGGCGTGATCCTAAGCACAGATACGCAGTATTTT. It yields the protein CASSATGVILSTDTQYF. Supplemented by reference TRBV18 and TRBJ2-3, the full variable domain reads NAGVMQNPRHLVRRRGQEARLRCSPMKGHSHVYWYRQLPEEGLKFMVYLQKENIIDESGMPKERFSAEFPKEGPSILRIQQVVRGDSAAYFCASSATGVILSTDTQYFGPGTRLTVL.

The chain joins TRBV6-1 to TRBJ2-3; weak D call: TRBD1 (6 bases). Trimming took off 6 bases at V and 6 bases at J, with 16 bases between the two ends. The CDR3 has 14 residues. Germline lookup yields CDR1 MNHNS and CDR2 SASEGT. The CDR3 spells CASSLQGVLDTQYF. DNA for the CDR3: TGTGCCAGCAGCCTACAGGGCGTTCTCGATACGCAGTATTTT.

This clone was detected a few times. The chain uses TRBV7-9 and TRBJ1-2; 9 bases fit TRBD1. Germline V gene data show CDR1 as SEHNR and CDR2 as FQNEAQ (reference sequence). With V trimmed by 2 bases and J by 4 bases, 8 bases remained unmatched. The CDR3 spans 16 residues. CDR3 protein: CASSLLGTGWSYGYTF. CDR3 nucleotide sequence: TGTGCCAGCAGCTTACTTGGGACAGGGTGGTCCTATGGCTACACCTTC.

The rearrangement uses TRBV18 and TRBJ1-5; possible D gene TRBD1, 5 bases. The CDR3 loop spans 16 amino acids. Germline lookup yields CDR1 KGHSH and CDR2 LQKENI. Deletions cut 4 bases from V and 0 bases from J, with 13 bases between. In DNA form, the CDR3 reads TGTGCCAGCTCACGGCGGGGGTATGATAGCAATCAGCCCCAGCATTTT. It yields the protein CASSRRGYDSNQPQHF.

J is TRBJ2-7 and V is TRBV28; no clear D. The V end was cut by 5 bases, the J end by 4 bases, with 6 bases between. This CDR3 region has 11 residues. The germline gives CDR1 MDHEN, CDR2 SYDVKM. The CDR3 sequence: CASSVRYEQYF. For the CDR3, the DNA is TGTGCCAGCAGTGTCAGGTACGAGCAGTACTTC.

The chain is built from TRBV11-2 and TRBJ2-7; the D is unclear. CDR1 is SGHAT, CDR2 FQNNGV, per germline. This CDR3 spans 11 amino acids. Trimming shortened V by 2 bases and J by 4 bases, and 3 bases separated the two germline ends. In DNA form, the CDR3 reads TGTGCCAGCAGCTTAAAGTACGAGCAGTACTTC. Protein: CASSLKYEQYF.

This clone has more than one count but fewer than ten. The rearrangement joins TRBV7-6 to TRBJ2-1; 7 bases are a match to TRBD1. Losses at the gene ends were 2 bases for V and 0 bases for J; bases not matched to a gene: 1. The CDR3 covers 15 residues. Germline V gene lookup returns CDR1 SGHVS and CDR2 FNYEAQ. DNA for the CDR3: TGTGCCAGCAGCTTACGGGACAGCTCCTACAATGAGCAGTTCTTC. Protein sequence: CASSLRDSSYNEQFF.

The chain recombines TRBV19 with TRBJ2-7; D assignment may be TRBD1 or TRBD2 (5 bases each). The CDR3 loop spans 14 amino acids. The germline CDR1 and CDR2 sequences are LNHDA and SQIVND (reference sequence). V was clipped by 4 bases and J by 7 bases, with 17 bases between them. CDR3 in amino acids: CASSTLGTAIEQYF. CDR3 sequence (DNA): TGTGCCAGTAGTACTCTCGGGACGGCCATAGAGCAGTACTTC.

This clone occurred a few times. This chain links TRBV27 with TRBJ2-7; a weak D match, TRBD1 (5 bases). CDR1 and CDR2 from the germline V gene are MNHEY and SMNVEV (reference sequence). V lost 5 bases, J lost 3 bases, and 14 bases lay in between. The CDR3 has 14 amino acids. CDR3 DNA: TGTGCCAGCAGTCTCGTCGGAAGGGGCTACGAGCAGTACTTC. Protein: CASSLVGRGYEQYF.

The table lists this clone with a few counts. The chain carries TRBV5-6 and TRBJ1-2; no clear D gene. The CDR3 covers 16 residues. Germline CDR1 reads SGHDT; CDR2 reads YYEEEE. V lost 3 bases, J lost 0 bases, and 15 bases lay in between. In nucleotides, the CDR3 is TGTGCCAGCAGCTCCCTGGAGGCAGTAGCTAACTATGGCTACACCTTC. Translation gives CASSSLEAVANYGYTF.

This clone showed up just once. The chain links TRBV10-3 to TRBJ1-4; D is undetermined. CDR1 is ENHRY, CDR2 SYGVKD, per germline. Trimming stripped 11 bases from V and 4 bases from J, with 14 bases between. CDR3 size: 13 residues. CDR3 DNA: TGTGCCGGCAGCCCTGGACTTAATGAAAAACTGTTTTTT. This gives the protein CAGSPGLNEKLFF.

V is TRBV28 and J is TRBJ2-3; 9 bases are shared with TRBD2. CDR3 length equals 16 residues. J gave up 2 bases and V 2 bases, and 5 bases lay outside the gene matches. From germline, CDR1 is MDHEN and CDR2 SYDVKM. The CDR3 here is CASSLSSGGFTDTQYF. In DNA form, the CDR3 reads TGTGCCAGCAGTTTAAGCAGCGGGGGGTTCACAGATACGCAGTATTTT. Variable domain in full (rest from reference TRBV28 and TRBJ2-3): DVKVTQSSRYLVKRTGEKVFLECVQDMDHENMFWYRQDPGLGLRLIYFSYDVKMKEKGDIPEGYSVSREKKERFSLILESASTNQTSMYLCASSLSSGGFTDTQYFGPGTRLTVL.

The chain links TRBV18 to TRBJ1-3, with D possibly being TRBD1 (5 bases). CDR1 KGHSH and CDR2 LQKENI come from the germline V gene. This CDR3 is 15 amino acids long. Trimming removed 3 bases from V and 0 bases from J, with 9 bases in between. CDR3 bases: TGTGCCAGCTCACCCCAGGGAGACTCTGGAAACACCATATATTTT. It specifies CASSPQGDSGNTIYF.

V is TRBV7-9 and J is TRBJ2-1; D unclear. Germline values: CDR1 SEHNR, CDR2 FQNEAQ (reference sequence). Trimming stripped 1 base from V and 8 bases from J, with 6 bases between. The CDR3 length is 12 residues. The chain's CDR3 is CASSLDPDEQFF. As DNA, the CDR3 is TGTGCCAGCAGCTTAGATCCGGATGAGCAGTTCTTC.

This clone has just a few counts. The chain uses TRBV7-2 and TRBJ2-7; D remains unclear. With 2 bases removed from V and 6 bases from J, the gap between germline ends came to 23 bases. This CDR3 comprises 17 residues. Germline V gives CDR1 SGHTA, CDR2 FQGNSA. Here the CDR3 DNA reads TGTGCCAGCAGCTTAAAGCGAACGGGTATTACGTCCCTCGAGCAGTACTTC. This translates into CASSLKRTGITSLEQYF.

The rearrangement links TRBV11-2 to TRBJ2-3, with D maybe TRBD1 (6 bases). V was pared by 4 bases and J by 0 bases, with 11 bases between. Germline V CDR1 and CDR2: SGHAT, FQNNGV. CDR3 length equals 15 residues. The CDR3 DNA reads TGTGCCAGCAGCTGGTCGGGACATAGCACAGATACGCAGTATTTT. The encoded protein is CASSWSGHSTDTQYF.

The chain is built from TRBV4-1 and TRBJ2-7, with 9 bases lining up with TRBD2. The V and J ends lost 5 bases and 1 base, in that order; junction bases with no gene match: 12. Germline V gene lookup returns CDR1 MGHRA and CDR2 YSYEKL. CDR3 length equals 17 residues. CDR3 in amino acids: CASSKRALLAGSYEQYF. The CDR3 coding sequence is TGCGCCAGCAGCAAAAGAGCGCTCCTAGCGGGGTCCTACGAGCAGTACTTC.

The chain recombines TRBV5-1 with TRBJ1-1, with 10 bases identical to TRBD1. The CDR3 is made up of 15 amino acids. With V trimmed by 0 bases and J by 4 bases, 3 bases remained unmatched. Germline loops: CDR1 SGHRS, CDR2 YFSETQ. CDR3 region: CASSLGQGAVTEAFF. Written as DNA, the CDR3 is TGCGCCAGCAGCTTGGGACAGGGGGCGGTCACTGAAGCTTTCTTT.

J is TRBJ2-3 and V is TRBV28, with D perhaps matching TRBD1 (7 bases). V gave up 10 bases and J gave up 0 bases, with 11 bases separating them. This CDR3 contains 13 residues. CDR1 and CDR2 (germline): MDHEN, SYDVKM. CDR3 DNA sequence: TGTGCCACGGAGGGGGCCAGCACAGATACGCAGTATTTT. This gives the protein CATEGASTDTQYF.

CDR3 in amino acids: CASSQNLRGDNEQFF. CDR3 coding DNA: TGCGCCAGCAGCCAAAACCTTAGAGGGGACAATGAGCAGTTCTTC. The chain has TRBV4-1 and TRBJ2-1; D is perhaps TRBD1 or TRBD2 (5 bases each). V lost 2 bases to trimming and J lost 5 bases, with 13 bases between them. The germline CDR1 and CDR2 sequences are MGHRA and YSYEKL. The CDR3 runs to 15 residues.

DNA of the CDR3: TGTGCCAGCCTAAGGCGAAATGAGCAGTTCTTC. It is translated as CASLRRNEQFF. The chain has TRBV2 and TRBJ2-1; D uncertain. The germline V gene has CDR1 SNHLY and CDR2 FYNNEI. The CDR3 length is 11 residues. The germline V and J ends were trimmed by 8 bases and 7 bases, with 9 bases remaining between them.

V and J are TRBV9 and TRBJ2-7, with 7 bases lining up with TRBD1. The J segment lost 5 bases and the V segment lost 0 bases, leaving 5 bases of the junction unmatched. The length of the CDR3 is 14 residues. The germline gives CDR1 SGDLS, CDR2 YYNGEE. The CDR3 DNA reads TGTGCCAGCAGCGTAGGAACAGGGGCGGACGAGCAGTACTTC. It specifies CASSVGTGADEQYF. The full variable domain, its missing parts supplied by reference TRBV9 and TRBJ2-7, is DSGVTQTPKHLITATGQRVTLRCSPRSGDLSVYWYQQSLDQGLQFLIQYYNGEERAKGNILERFSAQQFPDLHSELNLSSLELGDSALYFCASSVGTGADEQYFGPGTRLTVT.